This T cell receptor (beta chain) was profiled in a study of T cell repertoires in cytomegalovirus infection. For this clonotype: The antigen is not known.

TCRdb analysed the reads with MiXCR anew, one entry per CDR3 protein. This sample has hundreds of thousands of distinct CDR3 sequences; about 42% occur once, and the top ten carry approximately 40%. The CDR3 consists of 17 residues. V lost 8 bases to trimming and J lost 0 bases; unmatched junction nucleotides: 13. Germline V gene lookup returns CDR1 MNHNS and CDR2 SASEGT. This chain links TRBV6-1 with TRBJ2-1, with 7 bases aligning to TRBD2. Sample: cultured PBMCs, taken from culture after CMV antigen stimulation. This clonotype originated in a human donor in good health (CMV status not recorded). Some clones in this sample may be carry-over from other donors' samples. CDR3 amino acids: CASAGEHRRYSYNEQFF. The CDR3 DNA follows: TGTGCCAGCGCGGGGGAGCACAGAAGATACTCCTACAATGAGCAGTTCTTC.